Below, 30 T cell receptor beta chains from the same sample are listed, as sequenced in a study of OX40 agonist ivuxolimab in advanced cancers. Sequencing was performed with immunoSEQ multiplex PCR; in TCRdb, only in-frame clones are kept and a portion is missing. The data contain about 98,000 clones, 70% to 90% of them seen just once; the ten biggest clones take up about 0.5%. This material consisted of CD4+ or CD8+ T cells sorted from blood, taken in a trial of the OX40 agonist ivuxolimab. The receptors stem from an adult with an advanced solid tumor such as melanoma, head and neck, liver or kidney cancer.

V and J are TRBV7-9 and TRBJ2-5; D gene unclear. This CDR3 region has 13 residues. V shed 2 bases and J shed 7 bases, with 11 bases lying between them. Germline V gives CDR1 SEHNR, CDR2 FQNEAQ (reference sequence). CDR3 loop: CASSLRAAGTQYF. The CDR3 DNA is TGTGCCAGCAGCTTACGGGCGGCAGGGACCCAGTACTTC.

This rearrangement joins TRBV5-1 to TRBJ1-6, with TRBD1 as a possible D gene (5 bases). Trimming stripped 4 bases from V and 7 bases from J, with 15 bases between. This CDR3 contains 15 residues. CDR1 and CDR2 (germline): SGHRS, YFSETQ. The CDR3 nucleotides read TGCGCCAGCAGCCTCGCAGGGATTAGCAATTCACCCCTCCACTTT. Protein: CASSLAGISNSPLHF.

The chain combines TRBV7-2 with TRBJ1-1; D not resolved. Trimming pared 7 bases from V and 5 bases from J, leaving 14 bases between. CDR3 length: 13 residues. CDR1 and CDR2 (germline): SGHTA, FQGNSA. Here the CDR3 reads CASTREVSTEAFF. The CDR3 coding sequence is TGTGCCAGCACCCGGGAGGTGTCGACTGAAGCTTTCTTT. Full variable domain (outside the CDR3, taken from reference TRBV7-2 and TRBJ1-1): GAGVSQSPSNKVTEKGKDVELRCDPISGHTALYWYRQSLGQGLEFLIYFQGNSAPDKSGLPSDRFSAERTGGSVSTLTIQRTQQEDSAVYLCASTREVSTEAFFGQGTRLTVV.

A word on this clone: Other nucleotide sequences in the sample specify the same CDR3. The chain recombines TRBV5-1 with TRBJ2-7; the D is unclear. Between the trimmed V and J ends, which lost 0 bases and 2 bases, there was a span of 9 bases. CDR3 size: 14 residues. The V gene's germline CDR1 is SGHRS and CDR2 YFSETQ. The CDR3, as DNA: TGCGCCAGCAGCTTGGCCTTAGGCCCCTACGAGCAGTACTTC. Its translation: CASSLALGPYEQYF.

Notes on this clone: The junction departs from germline at one end; a sequencing error may be responsible. The CDR3: CASSLGTGPQETQYF. The CDR3 nucleotides read TGTGCTAGCAGCTTGGGGACAGGCCCGCAAGAGACCCAGTACTTC. The gene calls are TRBV7-7 and TRBJ2-5, with 8 bases that match TRBD1. The CDR3 has 15 amino acids. Germline V lookup: CDR1 SSHAT, CDR2 FNYEAQ (reference sequence).

This clone was recorded once. The chain couples TRBV6-5 to TRBJ2-7; TRBD2 is a possible D gene (7 bases). V gave up 6 bases and J gave up 5 bases, with 20 bases separating them. The CDR3 consists of 15 residues. CDR1 is MNHEY and CDR2 is SVGAGI in the germline V gene. The CDR3 coding sequence is TGTGCCAGCAGCCCCCGTGGGGGGGCGGTAGACGAGCAGTACTTC. Translation: CASSPRGGAVDEQYF.

On this clone: The same CDR3 is also encoded by other DNA sequences in this sample. The CDR3 region has the DNA TGTGCCAGCAGCTTCGGTAGGGAAGAGACCCAGTACTTC. It codes for CASSFGREETQYF. The rearrangement joins TRBV7-3 to TRBJ2-5; D is undetermined. Germline V gives CDR1 SGHTA, CDR2 FQGTGA. Trimming took 3 bases from V and 3 from J, leaving 8 bases between them. This CDR3 spans 13 amino acids.

The chain uses TRBV5-1 and TRBJ2-3, with D possibly TRBD2 on 6 matching bases. The CDR3 length is 14 residues. The germline V and J ends were trimmed by 2 bases and 6 bases, with 13 bases remaining between them. Germline V gene sequence: CDR1 SGHRS, CDR2 YFSETQ. The CDR3 DNA reads TGCGCCAGCAGCTTAGATCGGGAGTTCGATACGCAGTATTTT. This codes for CASSLDREFDTQYF.

This chain joins TRBV28 and TRBJ1-5; possible D gene TRBD1, 5 bases. V gave up 4 bases and J gave up 7 bases, with 17 bases separating them. The germline V gene has CDR1 MDHEN and CDR2 SYDVKM. This CDR3 spans 15 amino acids. CDR3 DNA sequence: TGTGCCAGCAGTTGGGGCAGCCCTGGCGGCCAGCCCCAGCATTTT. Residues: CASSWGSPGGQPQHF. Variable domain in full (rest from reference TRBV28 and TRBJ1-5): DVKVTQSSRYLVKRTGEKVFLECVQDMDHENMFWYRQDPGLGLRLIYFSYDVKMKEKGDIPEGYSVSREKKERFSLILESASTNQTSMYLCASSWGSPGGQPQHFGDGTRLSIL.

The gene calls are TRBV16 and TRBJ2-7; TRBD1 aligns across 7 bases. Germline V gene sequence: CDR1 KGHSY, CDR2 FQNENV. V was clipped by 0 bases and J by 5 bases; unmatched bases: 7. The CDR3 extends over 15 amino acids. CDR3 nucleotides: TGTGCCAGCAGCCAATCAGAACAGGGGACAAACGAGCAGTACTTC. Protein sequence: CASSQSEQGTNEQYF.

V gene TRBV11-3 combines with J gene TRBJ2-7; D is uncertain. Looked up from germline, CDR1 is SGHNT and CDR2 is YENEEA. The V gene lost 4 bases and the J gene lost 6 bases, with 10 bases spanning the gap. The CDR3 runs 12 residues. CDR3 DNA sequence: TGTGCCAGCAGCTCTTCATCCCCCGAGCAGTACTTC. Amino acid sequence: CASSSSSPEQYF.

The chain joins TRBV6-1 to TRBJ2-7; D gene uncertain. From germline, CDR1 is MNHNS and CDR2 SASEGT. The CDR3 covers 13 residues. V gave up 7 bases and J gave up 3 bases, with 13 bases separating them. DNA for the CDR3: TGTGCCAGCACCATGAACGCTGGCTACGAGCAGTACTTC. Translation: CASTMNAGYEQYF.

The rearrangement links TRBV5-6 to TRBJ2-3, with no clear D. Germline-derived CDR1 and CDR2 are SGHDT and YYEEEE. This CDR3 is built from 15 residues. V was shortened by 0 bases and J by 4 bases, with 12 bases between the two germline ends. CDR3 in amino acids: CASSLVSVFADTQYF. DNA of the CDR3: TGTGCCAGCAGCTTGGTCTCGGTGTTTGCAGATACGCAGTATTTT.

The CDR3 is CASSQGSGTKKAFF. CDR3 nucleotide sequence: TGTGCCAGCAGCCAAGGGTCCGGGACGAAAAAAGCTTTCTTT. The gene calls are TRBV14 and TRBJ1-1, with a possible D match to TRBD1 (5 bases). The ends were cut back, 1 base at V and 9 bases at J, with 15 bases in the middle. The germline gives CDR1 SGHDN, CDR2 FVKESK. The CDR3 contains 14 residues.

This clone showed up just a few times. The chain recombines TRBV19 with TRBJ1-2, with D perhaps matching TRBD1 (6 bases). With 2 bases removed from V and 2 bases from J, the gap between germline ends came to 9 bases. The germline V gene has CDR1 LNHDA and CDR2 SQIVND (reference sequence). There are 14 residues in the CDR3. CDR3 amino acids: CASSITTGNYGYTF. In DNA form, the CDR3 reads TGTGCCAGTAGTATAACCACAGGGAACTATGGCTACACCTTC.

This clone was detected only a few times. The rearrangement links TRBV9 to TRBJ1-1, with TRBD1 identical over 8 bases. This CDR3 region has 14 residues. Germline CDR1 reads SGDLS; CDR2 reads YYNGEE. With 3 bases clipped from V and 3 bases from J, the junction kept 4 bases outside the gene matches. CDR3 region: CASSAGQGDTEAFF. CDR3 bases: TGTGCCAGCAGCGCCGGACAGGGCGACACTGAAGCTTTCTTT.

CDR3 nucleotides: TGCGCCAGCAAGGAACAGGGTTTGAGTGGAAACACCATATATTTT. It codes for CASKEQGLSGNTIYF. The chain is built from TRBV5-1 and TRBJ1-3; weak D call: TRBD1 (6 bases). Germline-derived CDR1 and CDR2 are SGHRS and YFSETQ. Trimming removed 6 bases from V and 3 bases from J, with 16 bases in between. The CDR3 spans 15 residues. The complete variable domain, with remaining parts taken from reference TRBV5-1 and TRBJ1-3, reads KAGVTQTPRYLIKTRGQQVTLSCSPISGHRSVSWYQQTPGQGLQFLFEYFSETQRNKGNFPGRFSGRQFSNSRSEMNVSTLELGDSALYLCASKEQGLSGNTIYFGEGSWLTVV.

This clone showed up just a few times. This chain connects TRBV7-2 to TRBJ1-2; D gene unclear. The V gene's germline CDR1 is SGHTA and CDR2 FQGNSA. The CDR3 totals 12 residues. The germline V and J ends were trimmed by 1 base and 10 bases, with 10 bases remaining between them. In DNA form, the CDR3 reads TGTGCCAGCAGCTTAGGGGCCGGGCACTACACCTTC. This codes for CASSLGAGHYTF.

The rearrangement links TRBV5-6 to TRBJ1-1; 9 nucleotides agree with TRBD1. The CDR3 runs 13 residues. Trimming cost V 5 bases and J 5 bases; bases outside gene matches: 4. From germline, CDR1 is SGHDT and CDR2 YYEEEE. CDR3 nucleotides: TGTGCCAGCAGGCAGGACAGGGGAACTGAAGCTTTCTTT. Its protein is CASRQDRGTEAFF.

The rearrangement links TRBV6-1 to TRBJ1-2; no reliable D call. Germline CDR1 reads MNHNS; CDR2 reads SASEGT. The germline V and J ends were trimmed by 8 bases and 5 bases, with 6 bases remaining between them. The CDR3 contains 10 residues. This chain's CDR3 is CASLRYGYTF. The CDR3 DNA is TGTGCCAGCCTGAGGTATGGCTACACCTTC.

This clone showed up just a few times. CDR3 sequence reads: CASSVRGDRNTGELFF. CDR3 sequence (DNA): TGTGCCAGCAGCGTGAGGGGGGATAGGAACACCGGGGAGCTGTTTTTT. The rearrangement uses TRBV9 and TRBJ2-2; D assignment may be TRBD1 or TRBD2 (6 bases each). CDR1 and CDR2 from the germline V gene are SGDLS and YYNGEE. This CDR3 spans 16 amino acids. V was cut by 2 bases and J by 1 base, with 12 bases left in between.

V gene TRBV7-8 combines with J gene TRBJ2-1; 8 nucleotides agree with TRBD2. The CDR3 covers 15 residues. The V gene's germline CDR1 is SGHVS and CDR2 FQNEAQ. The junction had 9 bases not matched to a gene; V was cut back by 3 bases and J by 8 bases. CDR3 bases: TGTGCCAGCAGCTTCTCCGGGACTAGTCTCTATGAGCAGTTCTTC. It is translated as CASSFSGTSLYEQFF.

The V call is TRBV5-4, the J call TRBJ1-4, with no clear D. The CDR3 covers 16 residues. Germline V CDR1 and CDR2: SGHNT, YYREEE (reference sequence). V shed 2 bases and J shed 3 bases, with 14 bases lying between them. CDR3 bases: TGTGCCAGCAGCTTTGGTCCAATGCCACCTAATGAAAAACTGTTTTTT. As protein: CASSFGPMPPNEKLFF.

In this sample, this clone turned up a few times. The gene calls are TRBV7-2 and TRBJ2-5, with 8 bases that match TRBD2. Germline-derived CDR1 and CDR2 are SGHTA and FQGNSA. The CDR3 covers 14 residues. Trimming cost V 5 bases and J 5 bases; bases outside gene matches: 7. CDR3 loop: CASSPRAGAETQYF. The DNA for the CDR3 is TGTGCCAGCAGCCCTAGAGCGGGGGCGGAGACCCAGTACTTC.

V and J are TRBV7-6 and TRBJ2-3; perhaps D is TRBD1 or TRBD2 (5 bases each). CDR3 size: 18 residues. The ends were cut back, 1 base at V and 4 bases at J, with 21 bases in the middle. Per germline, CDR1 SGHVS and CDR2 FNYEAQ. CDR3 sequence: CASSLGLGWGIMADTQYF. As DNA, the CDR3 is TGTGCCAGCAGCTTAGGACTGGGGTGGGGGATCATGGCAGATACGCAGTATTTT.

This chain connects TRBV2 to TRBJ1-2; D is unresolved. V was shortened by 6 bases and J by 3 bases, with 14 bases between the two germline ends. In germline, CDR1 is SNHLY, CDR2 FYNNEI. This CDR3 contains 14 residues. CDR3 residues: CASSLTDGDYGYTF. The CDR3 coding sequence is TGTGCCAGCAGCCTAACGGACGGCGACTATGGCTACACCTTC.

The chain is built from TRBV28 and TRBJ2-2; 8 bases align to TRBD1. Germline V gene sequence: CDR1 MDHEN, CDR2 SYDVKM. The CDR3 contains 16 residues. Losses at the gene ends were 5 bases for V and 1 base for J; bases not matched to a gene: 6. CDR3 protein: CASSPLGTGNTGELFF. The DNA of the CDR3 is TGTGCCAGCAGTCCCCTCGGGACAGGGAACACCGGGGAGCTGTTTTTT.

In this sample, this clone turned up a few times. The rearrangement uses TRBV18 and TRBJ1-1; TRBD1 agrees at 7 bases. The CDR3 runs 15 residues. From germline, CDR1 is KGHSH and CDR2 LQKENI. The V segment lost 3 bases and the J segment 1 base; nucleotides outside the gene matches: 5. This CDR3 is CASSPTGSTNTEAFF. CDR3 bases: TGTGCCAGCTCACCGACAGGGTCAACGAACACTGAAGCTTTCTTT.

V usage is TRBV19 and J usage is TRBJ2-6; D is unresolved. There are 15 residues in the CDR3. V shed 7 bases and J shed 0 bases, with 10 bases lying between them. The germline V gene has CDR1 LNHDA and CDR2 SQIVND (reference sequence). The CDR3 sequence is CASMKHDSGANVLTF. DNA of the CDR3: TGTGCCAGTATGAAGCATGACTCTGGGGCCAACGTCCTGACTTTC.

The J gene is TRBJ1-1, the V gene TRBV5-1; maybe TRBD1 (5 bases). V was cut by 4 bases and J by 5 bases, with 12 bases left in between. CDR1 SGHRS and CDR2 YFSETQ come from the germline V gene. This CDR3 has 13 residues. The CDR3 reads CASSPDSSTEAFF. The CDR3 region has the DNA TGCGCCAGCAGCCCAGACAGTTCGACTGAAGCTTTCTTT.